Listed here is a single T cell receptor (beta chain). Its binding antigen is unknown. Base qualities are missing; no much larger clone stands one base away. The donors were healthy, HIV-negative adults with no recently reported acute infections or vaccinations. All donors were Caucasian adults living in Nashville, Tennessee, USA. CD4+ T cells were enriched by magnetic negative selection; naive cells were then positively selected on CD45RA, and the negative fraction formed the memory subset. After blood collection by leukapheresis, PBMCs were isolated using Ficoll-Histopaque density gradient centrifugation and then cryopreserved in the vapor phase of liquid nitrogen. Analytical flow cytometry was used to check the purity and quantity of every magnetically sorted T cell population. Genomic DNA was isolated from every sorted fraction and measured by UV absorbance on a Nanodrop 2000c. This specimen comes from a study of shared clonotypes between healthy human individuals (dated by TCRdb to about 2020). The study in broad terms: Three men and a couple of women, aged 18 to 49 years, made up the cohort. Libraries were prepared and TCR repertoires were sequenced by different laboratories using diverse techniques, in order to increase sequencing depth and limit assay-specific biases. Per donor, three plates each were used for CD4 naive and CD4 memory, two for CD8 naive, and one for CD8 memory. Leukapheresis yielded between about 0.94 and 9.5 billion PBMCs per donor. To estimate repertoire size and how much clonotypes are shared between individuals, the study performed deep sequencing of blood TCR repertoires from roughly five healthy adults. The paper as a whole reports these results and caveats: Compared with non-shared clonotypes, the clonotypes found in all four sorted-subset donors had higher generation probabilities. Larger estimated clonotype richness was generally found for naive subsets than for memory subsets. Sharing across a few donors was observed for about 4.8% of naive CD4, 3.5% of naive CD8, over 2% of memory CD4, and about 0.4% of memory CD8 clonotypes. Pairwise subsampling indicated that sequencing depth was expected to affect the degree of clonotype sharing among donors. Even with the large sequencing depth, rarefaction of the sorted-subset datasets indicated that sequencing was incomplete. The genetic and exposure-history diversity represented was limited by the small number of donors. Sampling was restricted to blood, and TCR repertoires in tissues likely differ from the TCR repertoires found in blood.

V is cut by 0 bases and J by 4 bases, and the space between the germline ends is 10 bases. CDR1 SEHNR and CDR2 FQNEAQ are derived from the germline V gene (reference sequence). The CDR3 numbers 15 residues from cysteine through phenylalanine. The read is trimmed to its CDR3 DNA, 45 bases read in frame from base 1. Using the deep immunoSEQ assay, multiplex PCR amplified TCR CDR3 regions from genomic DNA. Extracted genomic DNA from each cell subset was distributed evenly across all wells of several immunoSEQ 96-well plates, and each plate was treated as a replicate. Each replicate PCR for sorted subsets received about 210 ng genomic DNA, equal to roughly 29,000 T cell genomes. Purified libraries were quantified with a Qubit 3.0 fluorometer, sized on a Bioanalyzer 2100, and re-quantified with the KAPA Library Quantification kit. Every immunoSEQ 96-well plate was sequenced on a dedicated single-read 150-cycle Illumina NextSeq 550 flow cell. As for how the authors treated the data: Because only junctional sequences without quality scores were contained in the immunoSEQ output, filtering matching that applied to full-length reads could not be performed. Sequences were annotated with PyIR, a Python wrapper for IgBLAST v1.9, using IMGT germline references to assign V/J genes and CDR3. Reads were filtered out if the reads had weak V/J assignments (E-value above 1e-6), no CDR3, stop codons, out-of-frame junctions, or ambiguous translated residues. V3J clonotypes were defined as sequences sharing an identical inferred V gene, J gene, and CDR3 amino acid sequence. The percentage overlap between two repertoires was calculated by dividing the number of shared unique clonotypes by the size of the smaller repertoire. Three approaches were used to assess repertoire richness: RTK rarefaction, the Chao1 estimator, and Recon v2.1 estimates of unobserved clonotypes. Generation probabilities were computed with OLGA for all TCRbeta clonotypes obtained by the gDNA method from several donors. TCRdb provides this immuneACCESS table in a form limited to in-frame rearrangements. Some clones are lacking; in checked studies, under half of them reflect an unresolved V gene, and why the rest are absent is not known. V and J calls plus clone size are reproduced from that table; the DNA served to infer D and trimming. Within this sample are about 2 million clones, with 90% to 95% of them counted one time only. The top ten hold more than 0.1% of the sample.

The rearrangement combines TRBV7-9 with TRBJ2-1; perhaps TRBD2 is the D gene, with 5 bases matching. The sequencing input was naive CD4+ T cells sorted from blood. According to the study, the label for this sample's cell subset or site signals: CD45RA+ positively selected. The TCR originated in a man aged 18 to 29 in good health. The CDR3 reads CASSLAASRYNEQFF. Here is the DNA: TGTGCCAGCAGCTTAGCGGCTAGCAGGTACAATGAGCAGTTCTTC.